This T cell receptor beta chain was sequenced during a study of blood T cells in healthy people across ages. Study-level findings and limits: Estimated diversity, derived from one million T cells, was regarded as an underestimate.

The germline CDR1 and CDR2 sequences are KGHSH and LQKENI. The J segment lost 3 bases and the V segment lost 1 base, leaving 10 bases of the junction unmatched. This CDR3 region has 18 residues. This clonotype was seen a handful of times. The antigen is not known. The use of a sample-barcoded 5' primer and a J-beta primer mix characterized a second PCR of roughly 6 to 11 cycles. TCRdb passed the 5' RACE reads through MiXCR, listing each CDR3 protein once. Of 800,000 or so distinct CDR3 sequences listed, around a quarter are singletons. The authors extracted at least 6 micrograms of total RNA per sample. The data also belong to a second study, concerning T cells of mothers and their children. This second study says: There were no persistent microchimeric T cell clones detected.

The V call is TRBV18, the J call TRBJ2-5, with 11 bases fitting TRBD1. This receptor was obtained from a boy aged 5 to 17 in good health. Sequencing was performed on blood. This chain's CDR3 is CASSPLTGTGGREETQYF. The DNA for the CDR3 is TGTGCCAGCTCACCACTAACCGGGACAGGGGGGCGTGAAGAGACCCAGTACTTC.